Described below is a single T cell receptor (beta chain) sequence and its context. Through a sample-barcoded 5' primer and a J-beta primer mix, a second PCR was run for 7 to 11 cycles. TCRdb itself ran the 5' RACE reads through MiXCR, one entry per CDR3 protein. The sample shows approximately 490,000 distinct CDR3 sequences, around 24% of them seen only once. V was trimmed by 5 bases and J by 0 bases, leaving 11 bases between them. CDR3 length: 14 amino acids. Germline V gene sequence: CDR1 MNHEY, CDR2 SMNVEV (reference sequence). The sample belongs to a study of blood T cells in healthy people across ages. These same records also appear under a second study, on T cells of mothers and their children. According to that study: Samples were provided by three healthy Caucasian mothers and their six children. Reads recorded for TCR beta CDR3 numbered over 9.5 million per mother and around 2.8 million per child.

The gene calls are TRBV27 and TRBJ2-7; D is unclear. This sequence originates from a boy aged 5-17 years in good health. The sequencing input was blood. The CDR3 sequence: CASSPDFYSYEQYF. The DNA of the CDR3 is TGTGCCAGCAGTCCTGACTTTTACTCCTACGAGCAGTACTTC.